The following is a T cell receptor beta chain sequence with its context. The antigen is not known. The authors ran the assay at deep level. Libraries were prepared by immunoSEQ multiplex PCR; TCRdb keeps only in-frame clonotypes and omits some of them. The table includes hundreds of thousands of clones, 90% to 96% detected once. The data were obtained in a study of shared clonotypes between healthy human individuals. Whole-study findings and limits: The donor pool, a small one, limited the genetic and exposure-history diversity represented.

The V gene end was trimmed by 4 bases and the J gene end by 1 base; junction bases not matched to a gene: 2. The CDR3 contains 14 residues. Germline V lookup: CDR1 ENHRY, CDR2 SYGVKD. The chain couples TRBV10-3 to TRBJ2-3, with 7 bases lining up with TRBD1. Sequencing was carried out using naive CD4+ T cells sorted from blood. The subset denotes: CD45RA+ positively selected. The source of this sequence is a young woman in good health. CDR3: CAISVGTGTDTQYF. CDR3 nucleotide sequence: TGTGCCATCAGTGTCGGGACAGGCACAGATACGCAGTATTTT.